This entry is about one T cell receptor (beta chain). The antigen is not known. These data belong to a study of PD-1 blockade in classical Hodgkin lymphoma. Study context: Patients received nivolumab 3 mg/kg intravenously every 2 weeks.

Stated time point: cycle 4 day 1 (C4D1), after more than 5 weeks of nivolumab. Every one of the patients relapsed after autologous stem cell transplantation (brentuximab vedotin exposure was variable). Complete response, partial response or progressive disease constituted the best responses recorded. Here immunoSEQ multiplex PCR was the method, and the copy in TCRdb shows in-frame clones only, minus some. The data contain around 50,000 clones, approximately 76% of them singletons. Regarding the study as a whole: Repertoire differences lack defined causes, possibly disease activity or prior therapy.

Sequencing used peripheral blood mononuclear cells (PBMCs), obtained before the fourth cycle of nivolumab. This clonotype was sampled from a human donor with classical Hodgkin lymphoma.

The CDR3 loop reads CASSWTGEFDYTF. DNA for the CDR3: TGTGCCAGCAGTTGGACAGGGGAGTTCGACTACACCTTC. This chain uses TRBV6-5 with TRBJ1-2; 9 positions match TRBD1. V lost 4 bases, J lost 10 bases, and 7 bases stayed unmatched. The CDR3 contains 13 residues. CDR1 and CDR2 from the germline V gene are MNHEY and SVGAGI.